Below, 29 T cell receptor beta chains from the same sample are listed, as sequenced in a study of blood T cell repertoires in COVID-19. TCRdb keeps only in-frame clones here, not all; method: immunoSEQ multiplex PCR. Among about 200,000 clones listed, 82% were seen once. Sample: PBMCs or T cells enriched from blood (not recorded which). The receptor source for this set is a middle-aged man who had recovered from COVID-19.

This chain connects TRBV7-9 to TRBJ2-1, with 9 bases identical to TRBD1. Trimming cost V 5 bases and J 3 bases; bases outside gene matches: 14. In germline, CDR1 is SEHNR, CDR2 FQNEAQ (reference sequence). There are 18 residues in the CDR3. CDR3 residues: CASSLNRGQGRGYNEQFF. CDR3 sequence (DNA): TGTGCCAGCAGCCTAAACCGGGGACAGGGAAGGGGCTACAATGAGCAGTTCTTC.

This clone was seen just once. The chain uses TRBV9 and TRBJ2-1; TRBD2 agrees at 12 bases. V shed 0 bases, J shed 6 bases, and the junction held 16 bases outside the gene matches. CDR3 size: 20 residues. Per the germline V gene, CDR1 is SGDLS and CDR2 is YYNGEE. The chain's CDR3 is CASSVEGGASGRAAFNEQFF. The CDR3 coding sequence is TGTGCCAGCAGCGTAGAAGGGGGGGCTAGCGGGAGGGCCGCGTTCAATGAGCAGTTCTTC.

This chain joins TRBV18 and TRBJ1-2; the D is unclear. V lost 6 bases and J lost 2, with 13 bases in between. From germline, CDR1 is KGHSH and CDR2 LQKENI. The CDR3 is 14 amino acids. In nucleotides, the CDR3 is TGTGCCAGCTCGGACGTCGGGAGGAACTATGGCTACACCTTC. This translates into CASSDVGRNYGYTF.

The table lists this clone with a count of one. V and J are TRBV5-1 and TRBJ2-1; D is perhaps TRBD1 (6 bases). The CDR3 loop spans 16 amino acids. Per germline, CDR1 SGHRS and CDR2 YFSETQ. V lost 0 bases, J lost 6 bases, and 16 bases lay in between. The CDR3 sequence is CASSLAGQPAGNEQFF. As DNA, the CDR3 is TGCGCCAGCAGCTTGGCCGGACAGCCCGCGGGCAATGAGCAGTTCTTC. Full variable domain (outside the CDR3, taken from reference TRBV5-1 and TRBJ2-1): KAGVTQTPRYLIKTRGQQVTLSCSPISGHRSVSWYQQTPGQGLQFLFEYFSETQRNKGNFPGRFSGRQFSNSRSEMNVSTLELGDSALYLCASSLAGQPAGNEQFFGPGTRLTVL.

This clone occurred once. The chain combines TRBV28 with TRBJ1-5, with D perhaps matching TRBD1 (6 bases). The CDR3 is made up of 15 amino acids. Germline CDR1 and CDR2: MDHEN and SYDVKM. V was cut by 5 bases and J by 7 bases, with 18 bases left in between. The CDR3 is CASSPPTGLGQPQHF. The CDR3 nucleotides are TGTGCCAGCAGTCCCCCAACAGGGCTGGGCCAGCCCCAGCATTTT.

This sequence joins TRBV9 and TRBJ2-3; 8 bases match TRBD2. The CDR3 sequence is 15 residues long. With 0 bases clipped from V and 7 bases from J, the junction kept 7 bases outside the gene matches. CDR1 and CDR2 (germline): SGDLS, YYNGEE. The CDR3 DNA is TGTGCCAGCAGCGTAGGGGCTAGCGGGTGGTATACGCAGTATTTT. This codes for CASSVGASGWYTQYF.

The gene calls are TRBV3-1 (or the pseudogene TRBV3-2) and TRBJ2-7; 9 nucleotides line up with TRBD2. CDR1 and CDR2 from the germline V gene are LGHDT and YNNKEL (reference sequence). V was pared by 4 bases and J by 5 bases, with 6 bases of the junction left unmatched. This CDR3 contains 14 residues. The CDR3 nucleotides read TGTGCCAGCAGCCCCGGGACTAGCTCACACGAGCAGTACTTC. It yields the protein CASSPGTSSHEQYF.

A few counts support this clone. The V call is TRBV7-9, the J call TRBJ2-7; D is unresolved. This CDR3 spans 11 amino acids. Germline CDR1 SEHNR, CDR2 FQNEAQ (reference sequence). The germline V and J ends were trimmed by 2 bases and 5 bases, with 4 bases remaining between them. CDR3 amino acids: CASSLFNEQYF. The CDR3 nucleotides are TGTGCCAGCAGCTTATTCAACGAGCAGTACTTC.

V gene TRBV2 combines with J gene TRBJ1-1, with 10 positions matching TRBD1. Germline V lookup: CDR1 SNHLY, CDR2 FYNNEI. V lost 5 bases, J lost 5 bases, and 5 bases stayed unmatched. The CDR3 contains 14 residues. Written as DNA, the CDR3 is TGTGCCAGCAGTAGGGACAGGGGCCGAACTGAAGCTTTCTTT. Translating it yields CASSRDRGRTEAFF. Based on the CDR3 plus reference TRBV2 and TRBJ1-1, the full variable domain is EPEVTQTPSHQVTQMGQEVILRCVPISNHLYFYWYRQILGQKVEFLVSFYNNEISEKSEIFDDQFSVERPDGSNFTLKIRSTKLEDSAMYFCASSRDRGRTEAFFGQGTRLTVV.

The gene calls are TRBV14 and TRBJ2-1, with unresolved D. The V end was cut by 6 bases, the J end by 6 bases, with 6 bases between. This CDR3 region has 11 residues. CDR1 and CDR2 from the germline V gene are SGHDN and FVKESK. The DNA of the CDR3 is TGTGCCAGCAGGAGTTCCAATGAGCAGTTCTTC. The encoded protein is CASRSSNEQFF.

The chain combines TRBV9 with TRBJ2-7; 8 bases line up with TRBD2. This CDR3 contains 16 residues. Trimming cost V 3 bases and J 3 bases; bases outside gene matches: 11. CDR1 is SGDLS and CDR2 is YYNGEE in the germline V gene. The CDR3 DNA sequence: TGTGCCAGCAGCGCCGCGAGCGGGAGTGGAGTCTACGAGCAGTACTTC. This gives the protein CASSAASGSGVYEQYF. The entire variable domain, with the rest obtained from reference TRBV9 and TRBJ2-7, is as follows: DSGVTQTPKHLITATGQRVTLRCSPRSGDLSVYWYQQSLDQGLQFLIQYYNGEERAKGNILERFSAQQFPDLHSELNLSSLELGDSALYFCASSAASGSGVYEQYFGPGTRLTVT.

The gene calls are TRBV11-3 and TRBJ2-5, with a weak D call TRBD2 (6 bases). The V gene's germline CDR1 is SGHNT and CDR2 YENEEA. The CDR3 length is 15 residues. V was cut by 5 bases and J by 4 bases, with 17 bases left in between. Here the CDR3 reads CASSPSSGGSETQYF. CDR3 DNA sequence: TGTGCCAGCAGCCCATCGTCTGGGGGGTCAGAGACCCAGTACTTC.

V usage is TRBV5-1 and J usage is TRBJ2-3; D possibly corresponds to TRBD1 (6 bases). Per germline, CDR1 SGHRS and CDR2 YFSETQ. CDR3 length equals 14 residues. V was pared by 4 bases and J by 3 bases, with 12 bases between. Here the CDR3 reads CASSPRGGTDTQYF. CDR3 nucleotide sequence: TGCGCCAGCAGCCCCCGAGGGGGTACAGATACGCAGTATTTT.

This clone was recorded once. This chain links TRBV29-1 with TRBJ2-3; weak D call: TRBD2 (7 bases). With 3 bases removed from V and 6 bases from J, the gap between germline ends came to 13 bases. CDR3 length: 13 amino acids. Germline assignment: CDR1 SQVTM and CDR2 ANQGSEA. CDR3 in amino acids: CSVDRGLTDTQYF. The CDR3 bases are TGCAGCGTTGACAGGGGACTAACCGATACGCAGTATTTT.

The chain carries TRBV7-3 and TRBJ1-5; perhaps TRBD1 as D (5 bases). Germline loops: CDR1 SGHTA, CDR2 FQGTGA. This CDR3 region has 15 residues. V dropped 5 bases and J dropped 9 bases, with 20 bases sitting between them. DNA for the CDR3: TGTGCCAGCAGCCTTGGCCGGACACGCCATGGGCCCCAGCATTTT. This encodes CASSLGRTRHGPQHF.

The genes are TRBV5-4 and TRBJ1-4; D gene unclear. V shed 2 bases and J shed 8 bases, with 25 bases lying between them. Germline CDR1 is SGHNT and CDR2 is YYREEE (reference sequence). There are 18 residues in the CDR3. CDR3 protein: CASSFRRGPGDWAEKLFF. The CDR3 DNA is TGTGCCAGCAGCTTCAGACGAGGGCCCGGGGATTGGGCCGAAAAACTGTTTTTT.

CDR3 amino acids: CSVEGATESSYNEQFF. Written as DNA, the CDR3 is TGCAGCGTTGAAGGGGCCACTGAGAGCTCCTACAATGAGCAGTTCTTC. V and J are TRBV29-1 and TRBJ2-1; D gene ambiguous. The CDR3 length is 16 residues. Germline V gives CDR1 SQVTM, CDR2 ANQGSEA. V was clipped by 1 base and J by 0 bases, with 13 bases between them.

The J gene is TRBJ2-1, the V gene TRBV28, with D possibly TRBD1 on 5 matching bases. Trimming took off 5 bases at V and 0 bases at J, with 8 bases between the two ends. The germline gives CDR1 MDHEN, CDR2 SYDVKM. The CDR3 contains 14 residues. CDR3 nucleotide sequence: TGTGCCAGCAGTCGACAGAGCTCCTACAATGAGCAGTTCTTC. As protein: CASSRQSSYNEQFF. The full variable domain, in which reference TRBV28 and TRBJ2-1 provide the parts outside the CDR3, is DVKVTQSSRYLVKRTGEKVFLECVQDMDHENMFWYRQDPGLGLRLIYFSYDVKMKEKGDIPEGYSVSREKKERFSLILESASTNQTSMYLCASSRQSSYNEQFFGPGTRLTVL.

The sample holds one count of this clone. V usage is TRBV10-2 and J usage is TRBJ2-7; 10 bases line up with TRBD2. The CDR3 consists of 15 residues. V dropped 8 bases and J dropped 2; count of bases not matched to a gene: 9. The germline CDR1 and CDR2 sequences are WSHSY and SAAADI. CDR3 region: CASFALAGDTYEQYF. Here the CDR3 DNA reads TGCGCCAGCTTTGCCCTAGCGGGAGACACCTACGAGCAGTACTTC.

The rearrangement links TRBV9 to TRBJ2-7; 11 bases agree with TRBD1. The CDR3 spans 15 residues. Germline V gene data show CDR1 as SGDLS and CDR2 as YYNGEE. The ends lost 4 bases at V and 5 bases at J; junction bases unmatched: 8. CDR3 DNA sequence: TGTGCCAGCAGCCCCCGGACAGGGGGCTTGAACGAGCAGTACTTC. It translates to CASSPRTGGLNEQYF.

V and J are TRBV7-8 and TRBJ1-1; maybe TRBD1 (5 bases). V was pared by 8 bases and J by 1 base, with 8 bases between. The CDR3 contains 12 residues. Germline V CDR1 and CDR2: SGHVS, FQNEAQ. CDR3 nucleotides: TGTGCCAGCGGGGCACAGAACACTGAAGCTTTCTTT. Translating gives CASGAQNTEAFF. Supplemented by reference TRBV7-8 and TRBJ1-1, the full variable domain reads GAGVSQSPRYKVAKRGQDVALRCDPISGHVSLFWYQQALGQGPEFLTYFQNEAQLDKSGLPSDRFFAERPEGSVSTLKIQRTQQEDSAVYLCASGAQNTEAFFGQGTRLTVV.

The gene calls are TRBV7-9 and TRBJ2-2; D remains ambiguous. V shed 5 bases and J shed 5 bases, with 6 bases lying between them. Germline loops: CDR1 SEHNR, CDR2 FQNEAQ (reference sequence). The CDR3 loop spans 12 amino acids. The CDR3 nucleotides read TGTGCCAGCAGCCCTTATACCGGGGAGCTGTTTTTT. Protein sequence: CASSPYTGELFF.

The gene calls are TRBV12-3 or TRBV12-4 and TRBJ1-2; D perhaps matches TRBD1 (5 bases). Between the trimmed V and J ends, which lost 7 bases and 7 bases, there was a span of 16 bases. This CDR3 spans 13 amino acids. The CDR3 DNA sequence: TGTGCCAGCAACATATGGGGGGAGGGTGGCTACACCTTC. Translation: CASNIWGEGGYTF.

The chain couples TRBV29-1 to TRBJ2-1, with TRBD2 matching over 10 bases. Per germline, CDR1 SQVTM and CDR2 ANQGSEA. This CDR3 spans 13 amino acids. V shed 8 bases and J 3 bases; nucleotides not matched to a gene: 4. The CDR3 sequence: CSTWTSGYNEQFF. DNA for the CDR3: TGCAGCACCTGGACTAGCGGCTACAATGAGCAGTTCTTC.

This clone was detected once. CDR3 sequence (DNA): TGTGCCAGCAGCTTAACTCCGACCTCGGGGGATACGCAGTATTTT. It translates to CASSLTPTSGDTQYF. The J gene is TRBJ2-3, the V gene TRBV7-3; perhaps TRBD2 as D (5 bases). CDR1 is SGHTA and CDR2 is FQGTGA in the germline V gene. The CDR3 runs to 15 residues. The V end was cut by 0 bases, the J end by 6 bases, with 13 bases between.

The CDR3 spells CATNGDTDTQYF. CDR3 nucleotide sequence: TGTGCCACCAACGGGGACACAGATACGCAGTATTTT. This chain joins TRBV24-1 and TRBJ2-3; D may be TRBD2 (5 bases). The CDR3 sequence is 12 residues long. Germline CDR1 and CDR2: KGHDR and SFDVKD. Trimming left V 8 bases short and J 2 bases short, with 7 bases between.

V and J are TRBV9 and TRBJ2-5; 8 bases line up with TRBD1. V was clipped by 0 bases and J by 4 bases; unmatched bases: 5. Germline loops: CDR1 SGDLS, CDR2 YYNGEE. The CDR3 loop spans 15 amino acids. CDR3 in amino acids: CASSVAFTGGETQYF. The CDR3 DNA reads TGTGCCAGCAGCGTAGCCTTTACAGGGGGAGAGACCCAGTACTTC.

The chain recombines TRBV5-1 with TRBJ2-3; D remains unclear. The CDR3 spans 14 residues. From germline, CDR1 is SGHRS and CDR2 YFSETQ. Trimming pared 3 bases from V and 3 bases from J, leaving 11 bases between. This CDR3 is CASSSSTGTDTQYF. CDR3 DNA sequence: TGCGCCAGCAGCTCAAGCACCGGTACAGATACGCAGTATTTT.

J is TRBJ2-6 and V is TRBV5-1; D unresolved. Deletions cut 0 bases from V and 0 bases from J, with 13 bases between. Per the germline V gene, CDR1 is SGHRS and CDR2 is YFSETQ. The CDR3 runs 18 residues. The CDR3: CASSLGYTTNSGANVLTF. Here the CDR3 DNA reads TGCGCCAGCAGCTTGGGGTATACCACAAACTCTGGGGCCAACGTCCTGACTTTC. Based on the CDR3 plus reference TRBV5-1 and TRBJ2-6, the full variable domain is KAGVTQTPRYLIKTRGQQVTLSCSPISGHRSVSWYQQTPGQGLQFLFEYFSETQRNKGNFPGRFSGRQFSNSRSEMNVSTLELGDSALYLCASSLGYTTNSGANVLTFGAGSRLTVL.